Below are 29 T cell receptor beta chains sequenced from a single sample in a study of T cell clonality in common variable immunodeficiency. Repertoires were generated with immunoSEQ multiplex PCR, while TCRdb's copy carries only in-frame clones and drops some. The sample counts roughly 60,000 clones, none seen once; the ten largest own about 1.5%. The specimen was peripheral blood mononuclear cells. All receptors come from a person aged 18 to 70 in good health.

This clone was counted ten times or more. The read ends 3 residues shy of where the CDR3 ends; the end is completed using the germline J gene. This chain joins TRBV4-2 and TRBJ1-1; 8 nucleotides agree with TRBD1. CDR1 LGHNA and CDR2 YNFKEQ come from the germline V gene. CDR3 length: 16 residues. Trimming removed 0 bases from V and 6 bases from J; junction bases left unmatched: 9. The DNA read from the CDR3 is TGTGCCAGCAGCCAAGATTTGCGACAGGGGCTTCCTGAA. It yields the protein CASSQDLRQGLPE. The entire CDR3 protein is CASSQDLRQGLPEAFF.

This clone was observed many times. The sequenced CDR3 bases are TGTGCCAGCAGTTACTCGGGACATACCCAAGAGACC. Encoded protein: CASSYSGHTQET. The entire CDR3 reads CASSYSGHTQETQYF. The rearrangement uses TRBV6-2 or TRBV6-3 and TRBJ2-5, with D maybe TRBD1 (6 bases). The DNA ends 3 residues before the CDR3 does, and the rest of the CDR3 is filled in from the germline J gene. The CDR3 runs to 15 residues. Germline CDR1 MNHEY, CDR2 SVGEGT. Between the trimmed V and J ends, which lost 0 bases and 1 base, there was a span of 9 bases.

There are many counts of this clone. The read comes to an end 3 residues before the CDR3 does, leaving the germline J gene to fill in the end. The chain is built from TRBV7-6 and TRBJ2-5, with a possible D match to TRBD1 (6 bases). CDR1 and CDR2 (germline): SGHVS, FNYEAQ. Between the trimmed V and J ends, which lost 4 bases and 0 bases, there was a span of 18 bases. The CDR3 runs to 17 residues. Incomplete CDR3 DNA: TGTGCCAGCAGCTACCGAAAGACAGGACAGTACCAAGAGACC. As protein: CASSYRKTGQYQET. The entire CDR3 protein reads CASSYRKTGQYQETQYF.

The table lists this clone with many counts. The read terminates 3 residues ahead of where the CDR3 ends, so the germline J gene completes it. V gene TRBV5-1 combines with J gene TRBJ2-2, with 7 bases identical to TRBD1. Looked up from germline, CDR1 is SGHRS and CDR2 is YFSETQ. The CDR3 length is 13 residues. Trimming at V came to 4 bases and at J to 5 bases, leaving 2 bases not matched to a gene. The sequenced CDR3 bases are TGCGCCAGCAGCCCGACAGGGACCGGGGAG. Its translation is CASSPTGTGE. The complete CDR3 reads CASSPTGTGELFF.

Many counts were recorded for this clone. The read is 3 residues too short to cover the CDR3 end, so that end is filled in from the germline J gene. This chain uses TRBV5-1 with TRBJ1-3; 7 bases align to TRBD1. From germline, CDR1 is SGHRS and CDR2 YFSETQ. The V segment lost 6 bases and the J segment 8 bases; nucleotides outside the gene matches: 11. CDR3 size: 14 residues. The CDR3 protein is CASNQGDSGDTIYF. The covered CDR3 bases are TGCGCCAGCAACCAGGGGGACTCAGGGGACACC.

This clone was observed many times. The read halts 3 residues ahead of the CDR3 end, with the missing end drawn from the germline J gene. This chain links TRBV18 with TRBJ2-5; possibly TRBD1 for D (6 bases). Trimming pared 1 base from V and 4 bases from J, leaving 16 bases between. Per the germline V gene, CDR1 is KGHSH and CDR2 is LQKENI. This CDR3 is 16 amino acids long. The CDR3 bases that were read are TGTGCCAGCTCACCACTACAGGGCCGGAGCGGAGAGACC. It yields the protein CASSPLQGRSGET. The whole CDR3 reads CASSPLQGRSGETQYF.

This clone was counted at least ten times. The CDR3 goes on 3 residues after the read ends, and that part is filled in from the germline J gene. The chain recombines TRBV28 with TRBJ2-2; TRBD2 matches 11 bases. Looked up from germline, CDR1 is MDHEN and CDR2 is SYDVKM. V lost 8 bases to trimming and J lost 4 bases; unmatched junction nucleotides: 9. This CDR3 spans 16 amino acids. The CDR3 loop is CASLTSGTVGTGELFF. The sequenced part of the CDR3 DNA is TGTGCCAGCTTGACTAGCGGGACGGTGGGCACCGGGGAG. The complete variable domain, with remaining parts taken from reference TRBV28 and TRBJ2-2, reads DVKVTQSSRYLVKRTGEKVFLECVQDMDHENMFWYRQDPGLGLRLIYFSYDVKMKEKGDIPEGYSVSREKKERFSLILESASTNQTSMYLCASLTSGTVGTGELFFGEGSRLTVL.

This clone was observed many times. The sequence runs out 3 residues before the end of the CDR3; the remainder is reconstructed from the germline J gene. The chain carries TRBV2 and TRBJ2-7; 11 nucleotides align to TRBD1. Looked up from germline, CDR1 is SNHLY and CDR2 is FYNNEI. CDR3 length equals 14 residues. Trimming cost V 3 bases and J 2 bases; bases outside gene matches: 0. The CDR3 is CASSEDRGPYEQYF. The DNA read from the CDR3 is TGTGCCAGCAGTGAGGACAGGGGGCCCTACGAG.

This clone was seen ten or more times. One end of the junction is discordant with germline, which a read error may explain. Other DNA sequences in the same sample also yield this CDR3. CDR3 DNA, as far as it was read: TGCGCCAGCTCACACTCGCAGGGGAGACGCACAGATACG. Its translation: CASSHSQGRRTDT. The whole CDR3 sequence reads CASSHSQGRRTDTQYF. This chain links TRBV18 with TRBJ2-3; D might be TRBD1 (6 bases). The read finishes 3 residues shy of the CDR3 end, and the germline J gene is used to complete it. Germline V CDR1 and CDR2: KGHSH, LQKENI. The CDR3 length is 16 residues.

This clone has a count of ten or more. A read error may produce the germline difference seen at one junction end. The CDR3 end is not reached by the read, which stops 3 residues before it; the germline J gene fills it in. The chain links TRBV7-7 to TRBJ2-1; D might be TRBD2 (5 bases). The CDR3 length is 11 residues. Germline V gene data show CDR1 as SSHAT and CDR2 as FNYEAQ (reference sequence). The CDR3 sequence: CASSAGGEQFF. CDR3 DNA, as far as it was read: TGTGCTAGCAGCGCAGGAGGTGAG.

In this sample, this clone turned up many times. The CDR3 is cut off 3 residues early in the read; its end comes from the germline J gene. The chain joins TRBV20-1 to TRBJ2-7; 8 bases agree with TRBD2. Germline V CDR1 and CDR2: DFQATT, SNEGSKA (reference sequence). The CDR3 has 14 amino acids. V lost 6 bases to trimming and J lost 3 bases; unmatched junction nucleotides: 10. The CDR3 reads CSAESGGIRYEQYF. The CDR3 bases that were read are TGCAGTGCGGAGAGCGGGGGTATTCGCTACGAG.

This clone has just a few counts. Read sequence stops 3 residues before the CDR3 end, and the germline J gene provides the missing end. The chain uses TRBV30 and TRBJ1-1, with 7 positions matching TRBD1. The CDR3 is 12 residues long. The trim removed 2 bases at V and 7 bases at J, leaving 4 bases unmatched. Germline lookup yields CDR1 GTSNPN and CDR2 SVGIG (reference sequence). CDR3 amino acids: CAWSPGQLEAFF. The DNA read from the CDR3 is TGTGCCTGGAGTCCGGGACAGCTTGAA.

This clone was recorded at least ten times. The CDR3 bases that were read are TGTGCCAGCCGCAGGGAATCGGCAACCTACAATGAG. Protein sequence: CASRRESATYNE. The whole CDR3 reads CASRRESATYNEQFF. V is TRBV2 and J is TRBJ2-1; D possibly corresponds to TRBD1 (5 bases). The DNA ends 3 residues before the CDR3 does, and the rest of the CDR3 is filled in from the germline J gene. The CDR3 length is 15 residues. V was clipped by 8 bases and J by 2 bases, with 16 bases between them. Per the germline V gene, CDR1 is SNHLY and CDR2 is FYNNEI.

This clone was seen at least ten times. Relative to the germline gene, one junction end is altered; a read error may explain this. The DNA ends 3 residues before the CDR3 does, and the rest of the CDR3 is filled in from the germline J gene. The same CDR3 arises from other DNA sequences in this sample as well. The chain employs TRBV18 and TRBJ2-5; D unresolved. Germline V gives CDR1 KGHSH, CDR2 LQKENI. This CDR3 comprises 11 residues. The covered CDR3 bases are TGCGCCAGCTCACCAAGCGAGACC. Protein sequence: CASSPSET. The entire CDR3 reads CASSPSETQYF.

This clone was counted at least ten times. The observed sequence ends 3 residues before the CDR3 terminus, with the missing tail filled in from the germline J gene. V usage is TRBV2 and J usage is TRBJ2-3, with TRBD1 as a possible D gene (5 bases). The CDR3 covers 12 residues. Germline CDR1 is SNHLY and CDR2 is FYNNEI. With 3 bases removed from V and 4 bases from J, the gap between germline ends came to 5 bases. The chain's CDR3 is CASSDRADTQYF. The sequenced part of the CDR3 DNA is TGTGCCAGCAGTGACAGGGCAGATACG.

This clone was recorded at least ten times. The read terminates 3 residues ahead of where the CDR3 ends, so the germline J gene completes it. This chain uses TRBV29-1 with TRBJ1-2; 7 bases line up with TRBD1. CDR1 and CDR2 from the germline V gene are SQVTM and ANQGSEA. This CDR3 comprises 14 residues. V lost 6 bases to trimming and J lost 7 bases; unmatched junction nucleotides: 14. The DNA read from the CDR3 is TGCAGCGTAGATCGTAACAGGGGCAAGGGTGGC. The encoded protein is CSVDRNRGKGG. The full CDR3 protein is CSVDRNRGKGGYTF.

This clone has a count of ten or more. The read halts 3 residues ahead of the CDR3 end, with the missing end drawn from the germline J gene. The genes are TRBV7-8 and TRBJ2-3; 7 nucleotides match TRBD2. Germline V gives CDR1 SGHVS, CDR2 FQNEAQ. This CDR3 spans 17 amino acids. The V and J ends lost 1 base and 5 bases, in that order; junction bases with no gene match: 12. CDR3 in amino acids: CASSLGWRREKQDTQYF. Incomplete CDR3 DNA: TGTGCCAGCAGCTTAGGATGGAGGCGGGAGAAACAAGATACG.

This clone was seen repeatedly, ten times or more. Read coverage stops 3 residues before the CDR3 terminus; the germline J gene supplies the remainder. V gene TRBV20-1 combines with J gene TRBJ2-1; 13 bases are a match to TRBD2. The CDR3 contains 15 residues. Trimming removed 4 bases from V and 8 bases from J; junction bases left unmatched: 8. Germline CDR1 DFQATT, CDR2 SNEGSKA (reference sequence). The CDR3 region is CSAIRTSGRSDEQFF. The sequenced part of the CDR3 DNA is TGCAGTGCTATCCGGACTAGCGGGAGATCGGATGAG.

This clone was seen ten or more times. The read ends 3 residues shy of where the CDR3 ends; the end is completed using the germline J gene. The rearrangement uses TRBV7-2 and TRBJ2-2, with D uncertain. The CDR3 has 14 residues. Germline V gene lookup returns CDR1 SGHTA and CDR2 FQGNSA. V was trimmed by 1 base and J by 7 bases, leaving 10 bases between them. The CDR3 loop is CASSLGPVGGELFF. The sequenced CDR3 bases are TGTGCCAGCAGCTTAGGGCCAGTTGGCGGGGAG.

Note on this clone: With the read ending 3 residues before the CDR3 end, the germline J gene is used to fill in that end. The chain recombines TRBV7-8 with TRBJ2-3, with 11 positions matching TRBD2. V shed 1 base and J 8 bases; nucleotides not matched to a gene: 5. Germline CDR1 is SGHVS and CDR2 is FQNEAQ. CDR3 length: 15 amino acids. The part of the CDR3 DNA that was read is TGTGCCAGCAGCTTAGGGGCTAGCGGGAGGCGTACG. It codes for CASSLGASGRRT. The CDR3 reads in full as CASSLGASGRRTQYF.

Ten or more counts support this clone. The DNA ends 3 residues before the CDR3 does, and the rest of the CDR3 is filled in from the germline J gene. This chain joins TRBV20-1 and TRBJ2-5, with 7 bases that match TRBD1. This CDR3 is built from 14 residues. Per the germline V gene, CDR1 is DFQATT and CDR2 is SNEGSKA (reference sequence). J lost 2 bases, V lost 5 bases, and 8 bases had no gene match. The CDR3 loop is CSAQGRGLQETQYF. Incomplete CDR3 DNA: TGCAGTGCTCAGGGAAGGGGGCTTCAAGAGACC.

Many counts were recorded for this clone. CDR3 sequence: CAISEGFGGGTDTQYF. CDR3 DNA (partial): TGTGCCATCAGTGAGGGTTTTGGAGGGGGCACAGATACG. This sequence joins TRBV10-3 and TRBJ2-3, with D possibly being TRBD2 (6 bases). Sequencing ends 3 residues short of the CDR3 end; the germline J gene provides the rest. V was shortened by 2 bases and J by 1 base, with 13 bases between the two germline ends. This CDR3 region has 16 residues. Looked up from germline, CDR1 is ENHRY and CDR2 is SYGVKD.

In this sample, this clone turned up a few times. The sequenced fragment ends 3 residues before the CDR3 boundary, so the rest is inferred from the germline J gene. The chain combines TRBV6-2 or TRBV6-3 with TRBJ1-2; 9 bases map to TRBD1. CDR3 size: 16 residues. The V gene's germline CDR1 is MNHEY and CDR2 SVGEGT. The CDR3 is CASTDAGQGRSYDYTF. The CDR3 DNA, read in part, is TGTGCCAGCACCGACGCGGGACAGGGACGCTCCTACGAC.

At least ten counts were recorded for this clone. From the germline J gene comes the end of the CDR3, since the read stops 3 residues before it. The rearrangement links TRBV2 to TRBJ2-7; 8 nucleotides agree with TRBD2. This CDR3 is built from 15 residues. The V gene end was trimmed by 6 bases and the J gene end by 6 bases; junction bases not matched to a gene: 13. Germline V gene lookup returns CDR1 SNHLY and CDR2 FYNNEI. The CDR3 region is CASRVRSGSSREQYF. Incomplete CDR3 DNA: TGTGCCAGCAGAGTCAGGAGCGGGAGTAGTCGCGAG.

This clone was counted ten times or more. With the read ending 3 residues before the CDR3 end, the germline J gene is used to fill in that end. The rearrangement joins TRBV5-1 to TRBJ2-2; D is undetermined. The CDR3 totals 14 residues. V was trimmed by 3 bases and J by 7 bases, leaving 13 bases between them. Germline V CDR1 and CDR2: SGHRS, YFSETQ. CDR3 DNA (partial): TGCGCCAGCAGCTCGTCCACTACCTACGGGGAG. Its protein product is CASSSSTTYGE. The full CDR3 sequence reads CASSSSTTYGELFF.

This clone was seen repeatedly, ten times or more. With the read ending 3 residues before the CDR3 end, the germline J gene is used to fill in that end. The genes are TRBV2 and TRBJ2-7; TRBD2 is a possible D gene (5 bases). Germline values: CDR1 SNHLY, CDR2 FYNNEI. The CDR3 consists of 11 residues. V gave up 7 bases and J gave up 2 bases, with 6 bases separating them. CDR3 bases read: TGTGCCAGCATGACTACCTACGAG. This translates into CASMTTYE. The whole CDR3 protein reads CASMTTYEQYF.

This clone was recorded at least ten times. The CDR3 goes on 3 residues after the read ends, and that part is filled in from the germline J gene. The J gene is TRBJ2-5, the V gene TRBV7-2, with 7 bases matching TRBD2. V was clipped by 5 bases and J by 2 bases; unmatched bases: 2. Germline V lookup: CDR1 SGHTA, CDR2 FQGNSA. This CDR3 contains 13 residues. Partial CDR3 DNA: TGTGCCAGCAGCCGTAGCGGGCAAGAGACC. It translates to CASSRSGQET. The entire CDR3 sequence reads CASSRSGQETQYF.

As for this clone: A read error may account for a junction end that differs from germline. The missing CDR3 end, 3 residues past where the read stops, is filled in from the germline J gene. The V gene is TRBV14, the J gene TRBJ2-7; 7 bases line up with TRBD1. CDR3 length: 15 amino acids. Germline CDR1 is SGHDN and CDR2 is FVKESK. CDR3 sequence: CAGSRSLTGFYEQYF. The CDR3 DNA, read in part, is TGTGCCGGCAGCCGATCCTTGACAGGGTTCTACGAG.

This clone was seen many times. The CDR3 end lies 3 residues beyond the end of the read and is filled in from the germline J gene. The chain combines TRBV20-1 with TRBJ1-4, with TRBD1 identical over 9 bases. Germline CDR1 and CDR2: DFQATT and SNEGSKA (reference sequence). This CDR3 is 14 amino acids long. V gave up 6 bases and J gave up 7 bases; unmatched junction bases: 9. Partial CDR3 DNA: TGCAGTGCAGTGGGACAGGGCCCGTTTGAAAAA. Protein sequence: CSAVGQGPFEK. The CDR3 as a whole reads CSAVGQGPFEKLFF.